Listed below are T cell receptor beta chains from one sample, sequenced in a study of radiotherapy plus CTLA-4 blockade in lung cancer. Clones were read by immunoSEQ multiplex PCR, and TCRdb kept only the in-frame ones, dropping some. The sample has 30,000 to 50,000 clones; just under 80% are singletons. The specimen comprised peripheral blood, sampled from a patient treated with radiotherapy plus ipilimumab. The receptors were sampled from a human donor with non-small cell lung cancer that progressed on radiotherapy plus ipilimumab. Each CDR3 is given with its conserved first and last residue. The D gene is left open where the match is weak. The listing skips clone size in some rows; elsewhere it reads once, few, many or a size class.

.	TRBV11-1	TRBD1	TRBJ2-1	TGTGCCAGCAGCCCTGGACAGGGGTTAACCTACAATGAGCAGTTCTTC	CASSPGQGLTYNEQFF
.	TRBV9	TRBD2	TRBJ2-3	TGTGCCAGCAGCTTGAGGCGGGGGGTTCAGGGGGATACGCAGTATTTT	CASSLRRGVQGDTQYF
.	TRBV9	.	TRBJ2-1	TGTGCCAGCAGCCAGGACAGCCGGAGCTCCTACAATGAGCAGTTCTTC	CASSQDSRSSYNEQFF
.	TRBV7-3	.	TRBJ1-1	TGTGCCAGCAGCTCGGGGTTGAACACTGAAGCTTTCTTT	CASSSGLNTEAFF
few	TRBV7-9	TRBD1	TRBJ1-3	TGTGCCAGCAGCCTGGGACAGGGCTCTGGAAACACCATATATTTT	CASSLGQGSGNTIYF
.	TRBV5-1	TRBD2	TRBJ2-7	TGCGCCAGCAGCTTTGGTCCCCAGGAGCGGGACGGAAGATACTACGAGCAGTACTTC	CASSFGPQERDGRYYEQYF
.	TRBV6-5	.	TRBJ2-7	TGTGCCAGCAGTTACTCCACAGGGTACGAGCAGTACTTC	CASSYSTGYEQYF
.	TRBV6-1	TRBD1	TRBJ2-2	TGTGCCAGCAGTGATTATTCCGGGACAGCCTCGACCGGGGAGCTGTTTTTT	CASSDYSGTASTGELFF
.	TRBV2	TRBD2	TRBJ2-7	TGTGCCAGCATCCTACTAGCGGGGGGAGACGAGCAGTACTTC	CASILLAGGDEQYF
.	TRBV7-8	.	TRBJ1-4	TGTGCCAGCAGCTTTACGACAACCACCAAGTTTTTT	CASSFTTTTKFF
.	TRBV2	.	TRBJ2-5	TGTGCAGGGGGTGGGCAGGGTCAACAAGAGACCCAGTACTTC	CAGGGQGQQETQYF
.	TRBV18	.	TRBJ1-1	TGTGCCAGCTCACCACCTTGGGGGGGCACTGAAGCTTTCTTT	CASSPPWGGTEAFF
.	TRBV2	.	TRBJ2-5	TGTGCCAGCAACCGGCAAGCGAAAGAGACCCAGTACTTC	CASNRQAKETQYF
.	TRBV18	TRBD1	TRBJ2-7	TGTGCCAGCTCATCGTCCGGGACAGGGGTCGAGCAGTACTTC	CASSSSGTGVEQYF
.	TRBV5-1	TRBD1	TRBJ2-4	TGCGCCAGCAGCCCTGACAGGGGGCTAGCCAAAAACATTCAGTACTTC	CASSPDRGLAKNIQYF
.	TRBV5-5	TRBD1	TRBJ1-2	TGTGCCAGCAGCTTGGAAGGACAGGGGGCCTATGGCTACACCTTC	CASSLEGQGAYGYTF
.	TRBV15	.	TRBJ2-7	TGTGCCACCAGCAGAGATCAGGGCCCCTACGAGCAGTACTTC	CATSRDQGPYEQYF
.	TRBV6-5	.	TRBJ1-5	TGTGCCAGCAGTTACGACCGGGTCAGTCAGCCCCAGCATTTT	CASSYDRVSQPQHF
.	TRBV2	.	TRBJ1-4	TGTGCCAGCAGTGAAGCGCGGGCAAAAAATGAAAAACTGTTTTTT	CASSEARAKNEKLFF
once	TRBV5-1	.	TRBJ2-5	TGCGCCAGCAGAAGGGGCGACGAGACCCAGTACTTC	CASRRGDETQYF
.	TRBV27	.	TRBJ1-2	TGTGCCAGCAGTCACCGGGGGGGGCAGGGTAGCTACACCTTC	CASSHRGGQGSYTF
.	TRBV4-2	.	TRBJ2-1	TGTGCCAGCAGCCAAGATAGGGGACACGGAAACAATGAGCAGTTCTTC	CASSQDRGHGNNEQFF
.	TRBV18	.	TRBJ1-2	TGTGCCAGCTCACCACAGTCAGGGCTTGATGGCTACACCTTC	CASSPQSGLDGYTF